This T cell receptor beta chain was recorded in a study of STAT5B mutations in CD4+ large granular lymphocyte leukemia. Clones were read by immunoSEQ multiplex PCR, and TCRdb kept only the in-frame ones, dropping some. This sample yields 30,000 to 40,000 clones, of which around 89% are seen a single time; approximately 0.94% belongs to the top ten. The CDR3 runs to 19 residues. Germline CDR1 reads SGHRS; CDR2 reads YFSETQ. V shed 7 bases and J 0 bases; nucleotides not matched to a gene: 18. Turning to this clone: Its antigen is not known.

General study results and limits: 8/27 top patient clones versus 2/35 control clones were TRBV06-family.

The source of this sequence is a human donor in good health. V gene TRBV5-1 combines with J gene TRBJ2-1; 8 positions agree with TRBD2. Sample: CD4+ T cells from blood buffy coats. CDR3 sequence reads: CASRGTHPAGDYSYNEQFF. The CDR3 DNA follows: TGCGCCAGCCGGGGCACCCATCCAGCGGGGGACTACTCCTACAATGAGCAGTTCTTC.